This entry describes one T cell receptor beta chain. There are 14 residues in the CDR3. Germline loops: CDR1 SGDLS, CDR2 YYNGEE. J gave up 2 bases and V 4 bases, and 4 bases lay outside the gene matches. The data were taken from a study of blood T cell repertoires in COVID-19. Study-level information: Researchers got acute and convalescent COVID-19 samples from the United States, Italy and Spain.

Original analysis: It was from reference gene primer amplification that nucleated cell counts were estimated. Libraries were prepared by immunoSEQ multiplex PCR; TCRdb keeps only in-frame clonotypes and omits some of them. V, J and clone size are taken as reported in that table, and D and trimming were inferred from the DNA itself. This sample has over 50,000 clones, with roughly 86% found just once. The sequenced sample was peripheral blood. This TCR came from a man aged 55 to 69 with acute or convalescent COVID-19. The chain uses TRBV9 and TRBJ2-7; 9 positions agree with TRBD1. Here the CDR3 DNA reads TGTGCCAGCAGCCCACGGGACAGGGCCTACGAGCAGTACTTC. This translates into CASSPRDRAYEQYF.